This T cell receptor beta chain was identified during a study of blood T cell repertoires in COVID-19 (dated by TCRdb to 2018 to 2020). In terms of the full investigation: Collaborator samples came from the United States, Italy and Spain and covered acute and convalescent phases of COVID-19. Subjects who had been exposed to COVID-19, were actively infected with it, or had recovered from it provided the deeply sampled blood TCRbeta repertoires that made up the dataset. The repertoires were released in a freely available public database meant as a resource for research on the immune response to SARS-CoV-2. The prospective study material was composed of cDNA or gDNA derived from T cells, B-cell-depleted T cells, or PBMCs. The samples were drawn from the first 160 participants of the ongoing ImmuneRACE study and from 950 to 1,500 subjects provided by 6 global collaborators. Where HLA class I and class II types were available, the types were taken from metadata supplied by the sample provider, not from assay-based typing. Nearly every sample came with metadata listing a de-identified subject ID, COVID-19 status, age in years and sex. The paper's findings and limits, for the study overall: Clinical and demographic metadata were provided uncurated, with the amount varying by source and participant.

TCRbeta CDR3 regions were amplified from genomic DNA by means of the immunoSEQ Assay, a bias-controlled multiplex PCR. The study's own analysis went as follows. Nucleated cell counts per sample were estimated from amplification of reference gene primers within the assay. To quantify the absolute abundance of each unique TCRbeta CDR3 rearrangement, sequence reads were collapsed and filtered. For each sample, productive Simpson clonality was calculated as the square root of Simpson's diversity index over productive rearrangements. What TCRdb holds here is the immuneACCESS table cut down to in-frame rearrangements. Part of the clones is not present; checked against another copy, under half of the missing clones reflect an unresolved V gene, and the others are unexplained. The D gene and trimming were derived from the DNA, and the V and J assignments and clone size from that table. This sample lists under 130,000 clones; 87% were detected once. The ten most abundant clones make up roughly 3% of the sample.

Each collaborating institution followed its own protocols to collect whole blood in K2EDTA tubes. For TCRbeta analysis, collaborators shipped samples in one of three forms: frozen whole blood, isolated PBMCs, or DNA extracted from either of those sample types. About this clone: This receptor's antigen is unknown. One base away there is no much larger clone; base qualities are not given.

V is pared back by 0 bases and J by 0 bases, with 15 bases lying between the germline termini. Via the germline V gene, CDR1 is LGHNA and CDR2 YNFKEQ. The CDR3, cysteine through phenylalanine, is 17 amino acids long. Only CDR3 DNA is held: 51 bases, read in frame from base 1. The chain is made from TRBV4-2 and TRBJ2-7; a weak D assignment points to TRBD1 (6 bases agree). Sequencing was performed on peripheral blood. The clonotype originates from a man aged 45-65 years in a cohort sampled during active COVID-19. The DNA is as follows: TGTGCCAGCAGCCAAGATTATAGGGACACCACCTCCTACGAGCAGTACTTC. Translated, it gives CASSQDYRDTTSYEQYF.